This TCR beta chain is from a study of early T cells in non-severe SARS-CoV-2 infection. Across the whole study: Sequencing of bulk RNA from unsorted whole blood was done, without chain pairing.

Overall study results and limits: VDJdb-based matching was biased toward anti-spike CD8 responses and missed private and CD4 specificities.

This clonotype came up many times. Its antigen is still unknown. Unique molecular identifiers were affixed to single, distinct cDNA molecules. Using its own MiXCR run on the 5' RACE reads, TCRdb lists one record per CDR3 protein. The repertoire includes tens of thousands of distinct CDR3 sequences, 12% of them detected once, and around 5.8% sits in the top ten. CDR1 and CDR2 from the germline V gene are SNHLY and FYNNEI. The germline V and J ends were trimmed by 1 base and 1 base, with 7 bases remaining between them. CDR3 length equals 14 residues. The sequence was collected from an adult who was a healthcare worker with PCR-confirmed SARS-CoV-2 infection or an uninfected control (not recorded which). Sequencing was done on a sample of whole blood. The V call is TRBV2, the J call TRBJ1-1; D not resolved. CDR3: CASSEEVENTEAFF. In DNA form, the CDR3 reads TGTGCCAGCAGTGAAGAGGTGGAGAACACTGAAGCTTTCTTT. Drawing the rest from reference TRBV2 and TRBJ1-1, the complete variable domain is EPEVTQTPSHQVTQMGQEVILRCVPISNHLYFYWYRQILGQKVEFLVSFYNNEISEKSEIFDDQFSVERPDGSNFTLKIRSTKLEDSAMYFCASSEEVENTEAFFGQGTRLTVV.